This T cell receptor beta chain originates from a study of PD-L1 blockade in urothelial cancer. For the study at large: Blood analysis took place 3 weeks (second dose) and 6 weeks after treatment start.

Stated time point: pretreatment peripheral blood. The CDR3 is 17 residues long. Germline CDR1 reads MNHEY; CDR2 reads SMNVEV (reference sequence). V shed 2 bases and J 3 bases; nucleotides not matched to a gene: 12. The data were produced by immunoSEQ multiplex PCR, yet TCRdb's version contains in-frame clones alone and is incomplete. The sample holds about 63,000 clones, roughly 76% seen once. The gene calls are TRBV27 and TRBJ1-2, with TRBD1 matching 7 bases. The receptor was derived from a man between 65 and 85 years old with urothelial cancer. The sample consisted of PBMCs, taken around atezolizumab (anti-PD-L1) treatment. This chain's CDR3 is CASSLKGGTDRDYGYTF. CDR3 nucleotide sequence: TGTGCCAGCAGTTTAAAAGGTGGGACAGACCGTGACTATGGCTACACCTTC.